This T cell receptor beta chain was sequenced during a study of OX40 agonist ivuxolimab in advanced cancers. Across the whole study: The patients received agonistic anti-OX40 (CD134) antibody ivuxolimab. Allowance was made for prior anti-PD-1, anti-PD-L1 or anti-CTLA-4 therapy, and approximately 40% had some. General study points: Relative to CD4+, CD8+ T cells held more expanded clones on average.

Assay: immunoSEQ multiplex PCR; the TCRdb copy retains only in-frame clones and omits some. Of approximately 69,000 clones listed, around 83% are singletons. On this clone: The antigen is undetermined.

Unmatched junction bases numbered 14, after V lost 1 base and J lost 0 bases. Germline V CDR1 and CDR2: SGHNT, YENEEA. The CDR3 is 20 amino acids. The chain uses TRBV11-3 and TRBJ2-1; 8 nucleotides agree with TRBD2. The source material was CD4+ or CD8+ T cells sorted from blood, sampled in a trial of the OX40 agonist ivuxolimab. The TCR sequence derives from an adult with an advanced solid tumor such as melanoma, head and neck, liver or kidney cancer. DNA for the CDR3: TGTGCCAGCAGCTTAGTAGGGGTAGCGGGGTACGGGACCTCCTACAATGAGCAGTTCTTC. Encoded protein: CASSLVGVAGYGTSYNEQFF.